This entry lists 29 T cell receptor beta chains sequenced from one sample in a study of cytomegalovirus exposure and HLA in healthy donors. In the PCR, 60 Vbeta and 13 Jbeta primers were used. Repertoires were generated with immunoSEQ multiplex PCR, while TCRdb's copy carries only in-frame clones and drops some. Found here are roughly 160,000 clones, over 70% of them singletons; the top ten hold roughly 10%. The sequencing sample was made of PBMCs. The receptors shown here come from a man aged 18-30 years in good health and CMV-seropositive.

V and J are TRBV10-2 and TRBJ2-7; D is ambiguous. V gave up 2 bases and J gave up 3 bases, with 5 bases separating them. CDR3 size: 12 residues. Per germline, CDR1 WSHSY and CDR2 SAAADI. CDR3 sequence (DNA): TGCGCCAGCAGTGAGGTCGTCTACGAGCAGTACTTC. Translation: CASSEVVYEQYF.

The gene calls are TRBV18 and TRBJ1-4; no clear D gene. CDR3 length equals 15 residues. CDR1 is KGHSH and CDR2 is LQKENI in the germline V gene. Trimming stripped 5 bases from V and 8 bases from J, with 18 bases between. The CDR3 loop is CASSFRVMRSEKLFF. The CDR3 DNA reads TGTGCCAGCTCATTTCGGGTAATGAGATCCGAAAAACTGTTTTTT.

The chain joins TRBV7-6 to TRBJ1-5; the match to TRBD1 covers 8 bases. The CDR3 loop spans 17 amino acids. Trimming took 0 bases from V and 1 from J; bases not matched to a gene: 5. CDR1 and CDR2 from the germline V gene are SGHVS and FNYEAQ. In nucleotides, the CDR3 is TGTGCCAGCAGCTTAGCGGAGGGACAGGCGAGCAATCAGCCCCAGCATTTT. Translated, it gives CASSLAEGQASNQPQHF.

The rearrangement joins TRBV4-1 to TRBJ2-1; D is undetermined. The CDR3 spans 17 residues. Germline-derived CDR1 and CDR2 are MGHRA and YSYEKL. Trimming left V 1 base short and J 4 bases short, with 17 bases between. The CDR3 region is CASSQGLVVAEYNEQFF. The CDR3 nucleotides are TGCGCCAGCAGCCAAGGGTTGGTGGTAGCAGAATACAATGAGCAGTTCTTC.

The CDR3 DNA reads TGCGCCAGCACGCGGGGACAGGTCTCCTACGAGCAGTACTTC. The encoded protein is CASTRGQVSYEQYF. V usage is TRBV10-1 and J usage is TRBJ2-7, with 8 positions matching TRBD1. From germline, CDR1 is WNHNN and CDR2 SYGVQD (reference sequence). The CDR3 is 14 residues long. Germline trimming cut 7 bases from V and 0 bases from J; bases unmatched to any gene: 5.

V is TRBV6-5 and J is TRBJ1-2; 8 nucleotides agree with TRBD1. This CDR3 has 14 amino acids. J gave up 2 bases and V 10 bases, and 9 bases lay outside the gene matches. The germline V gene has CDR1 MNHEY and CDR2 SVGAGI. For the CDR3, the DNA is TGTGCCACCAAAGGACAGGGAGGGAACTATGGCTACACCTTC. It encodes CATKGQGGNYGYTF.

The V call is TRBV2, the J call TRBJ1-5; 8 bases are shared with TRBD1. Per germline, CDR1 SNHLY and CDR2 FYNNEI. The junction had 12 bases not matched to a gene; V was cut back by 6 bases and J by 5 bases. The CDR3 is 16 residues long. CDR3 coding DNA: TGTGCCAGCAGCGTAACATACAGGGGGGATGATCAGCCCCAGCATTTT. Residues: CASSVTYRGDDQPQHF.

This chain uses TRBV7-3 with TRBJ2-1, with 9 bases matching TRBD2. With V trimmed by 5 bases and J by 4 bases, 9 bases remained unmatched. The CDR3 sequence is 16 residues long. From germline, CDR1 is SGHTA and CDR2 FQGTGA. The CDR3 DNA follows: TGTGCCAGCAGCCTAGTAGCGGGGGCCCTATACAATGAGCAGTTCTTC. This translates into CASSLVAGALYNEQFF.

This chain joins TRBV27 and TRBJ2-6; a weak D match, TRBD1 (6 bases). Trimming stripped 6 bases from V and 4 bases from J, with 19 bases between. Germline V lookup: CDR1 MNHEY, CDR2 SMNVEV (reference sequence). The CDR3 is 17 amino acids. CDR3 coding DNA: TGTGCCAGCAGCCAGGGACACCCCGGATCCGGGGCCAACGTCCTGACTTTC. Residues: CASSQGHPGSGANVLTF.

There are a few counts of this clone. The CDR3 DNA is TGTGCCAGCAGCCAGCCCGGGACAGGCTGGGGCAACGAGCAGTACTTC. It encodes CASSQPGTGWGNEQYF. The chain uses TRBV4-2 and TRBJ2-7, with 8 nucleotides matching TRBD1. Germline CDR1 LGHNA, CDR2 YNFKEQ. This CDR3 region has 16 residues. The ends lost 3 bases at V and 5 bases at J; junction bases unmatched: 12.

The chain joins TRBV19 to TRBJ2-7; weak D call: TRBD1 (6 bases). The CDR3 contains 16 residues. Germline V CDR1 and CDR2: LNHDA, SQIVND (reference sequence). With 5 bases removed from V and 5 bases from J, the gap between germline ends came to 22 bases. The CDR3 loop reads CASSSRGRGTLHEQYF. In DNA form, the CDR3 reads TGTGCCAGTAGTTCCAGGGGCCGGGGAACGTTACACGAGCAGTACTTC.

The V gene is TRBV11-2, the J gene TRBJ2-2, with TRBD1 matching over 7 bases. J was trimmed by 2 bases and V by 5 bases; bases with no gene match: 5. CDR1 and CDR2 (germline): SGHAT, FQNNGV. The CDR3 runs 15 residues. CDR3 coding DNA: TGTGCCAGCAGCCCAGGGACAGTAAACACCGGGGAGCTGTTTTTT. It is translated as CASSPGTVNTGELFF. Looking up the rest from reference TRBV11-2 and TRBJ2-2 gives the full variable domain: EAGVAQSPRYKIIEKRQSVAFWCNPISGHATLYWYQQILGQGPKLLIQFQNNGVVDDSQLPKDRFSAERLKGVDSTLKIQPAKLEDSAVYLCASSPGTVNTGELFFGEGSRLTVL.

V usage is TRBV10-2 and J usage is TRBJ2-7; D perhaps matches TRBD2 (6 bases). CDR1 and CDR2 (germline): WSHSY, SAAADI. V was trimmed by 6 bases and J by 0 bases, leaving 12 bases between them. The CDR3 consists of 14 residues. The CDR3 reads CASSPRGTSYEQYF. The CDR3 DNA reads TGCGCCAGCAGCCCGCGGGGTACCTCCTACGAGCAGTACTTC.

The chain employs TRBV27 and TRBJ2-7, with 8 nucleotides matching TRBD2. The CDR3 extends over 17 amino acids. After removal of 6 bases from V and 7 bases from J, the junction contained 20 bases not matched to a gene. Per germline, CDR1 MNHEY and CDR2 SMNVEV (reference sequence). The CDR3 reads CASSPSRERLAIGEQYF. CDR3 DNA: TGTGCCAGCAGCCCCTCGAGGGAGCGACTAGCGATTGGAGAGCAGTACTTC.

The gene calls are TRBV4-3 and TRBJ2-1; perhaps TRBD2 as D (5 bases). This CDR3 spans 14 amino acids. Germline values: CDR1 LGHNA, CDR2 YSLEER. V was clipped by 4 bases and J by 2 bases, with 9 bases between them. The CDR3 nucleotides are TGCGCCAGCAGCCTCGGGGTGACCTACAATGAGCAGTTCTTC. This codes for CASSLGVTYNEQFF.

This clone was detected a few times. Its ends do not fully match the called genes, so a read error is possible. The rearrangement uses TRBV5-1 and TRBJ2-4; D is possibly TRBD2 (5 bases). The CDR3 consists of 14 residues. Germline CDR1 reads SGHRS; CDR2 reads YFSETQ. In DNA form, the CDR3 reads TGCGCCAGCAGCCTGGAGCTAGCCAAAAACAGTCAGTACTTC. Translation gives CASSLELAKNSQYF.

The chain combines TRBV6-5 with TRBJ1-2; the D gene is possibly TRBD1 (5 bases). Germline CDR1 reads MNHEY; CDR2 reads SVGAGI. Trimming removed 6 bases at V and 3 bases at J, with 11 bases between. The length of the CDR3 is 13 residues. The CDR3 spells CASRPPGYYGYTF. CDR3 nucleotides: TGTGCCAGCAGACCTCCAGGGTACTATGGCTACACCTTC.

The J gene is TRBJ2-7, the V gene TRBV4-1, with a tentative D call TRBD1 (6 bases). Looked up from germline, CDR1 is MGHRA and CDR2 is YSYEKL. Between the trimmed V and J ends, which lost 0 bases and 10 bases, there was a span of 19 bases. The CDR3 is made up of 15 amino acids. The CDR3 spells CASSQDNFAAGAQYF. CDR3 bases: TGCGCCAGCAGCCAAGATAATTTCGCGGCAGGGGCTCAGTACTTC.

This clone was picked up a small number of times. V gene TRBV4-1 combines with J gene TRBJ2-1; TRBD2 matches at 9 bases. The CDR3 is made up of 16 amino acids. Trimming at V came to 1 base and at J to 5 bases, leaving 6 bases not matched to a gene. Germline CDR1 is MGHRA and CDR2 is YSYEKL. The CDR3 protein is CASSQVEREVNNEQFF. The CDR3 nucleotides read TGCGCCAGCAGCCAAGTGGAGCGGGAGGTTAACAATGAGCAGTTCTTC.

CDR3 residues: CASSYPSGLAEAFF. The CDR3 bases are TGTGCCAGCAGTTACCCCTCAGGGTTGGCTGAAGCTTTCTTT. The chain joins TRBV6-6 to TRBJ1-1, with D possibly being TRBD1 (5 bases). The CDR3 spans 14 residues. Germline values: CDR1 MNHNY, CDR2 SVGAGI (reference sequence). Trimming left V 2 bases short and J 6 bases short, with 13 bases between.

The CDR3 region is CATIVRQRRIEKLFF. CDR3 in DNA: TGTGCCACCATAGTACGCCAAAGGCGGATTGAAAAACTGTTTTTT. V and J are TRBV6-1 and TRBJ1-4; D gene ambiguous. The germline V and J ends were trimmed by 10 bases and 7 bases, with 22 bases remaining between them. Germline V gives CDR1 MNHNS, CDR2 SASEGT. The CDR3 spans 15 residues.

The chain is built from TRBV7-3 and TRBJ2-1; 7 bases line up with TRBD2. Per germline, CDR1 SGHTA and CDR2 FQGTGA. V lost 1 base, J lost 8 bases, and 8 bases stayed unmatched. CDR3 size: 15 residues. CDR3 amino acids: CASSLSGGERDEQFF. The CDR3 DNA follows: TGTGCCAGCAGCTTAAGCGGGGGAGAGAGAGATGAGCAGTTCTTC.

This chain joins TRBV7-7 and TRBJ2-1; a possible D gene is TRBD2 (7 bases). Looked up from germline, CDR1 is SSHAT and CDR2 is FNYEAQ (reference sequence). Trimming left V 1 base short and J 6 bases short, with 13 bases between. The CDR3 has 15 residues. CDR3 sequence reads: CASSLDGGGGNEQFF. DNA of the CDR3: TGTGCCAGCAGCTTAGACGGGGGAGGGGGCAATGAGCAGTTCTTC. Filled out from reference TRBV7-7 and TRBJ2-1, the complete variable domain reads GAGVSQSPRYKVTKRGQDVTLRCDPISSHATLYWYQQALGQGPEFLTYFNYEAQPDKSGLPSDRFSAERPEGSISTLTIQRTEQRDSAMYRCASSLDGGGGNEQFFGPGTRLTVL.

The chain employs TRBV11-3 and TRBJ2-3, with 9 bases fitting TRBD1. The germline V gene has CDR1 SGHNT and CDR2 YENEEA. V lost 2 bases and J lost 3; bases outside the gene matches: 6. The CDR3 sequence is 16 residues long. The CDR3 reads CASSLTGTGRTDTQYF. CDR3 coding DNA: TGTGCCAGCAGCTTAACCGGGACAGGGAGGACAGATACGCAGTATTTT.

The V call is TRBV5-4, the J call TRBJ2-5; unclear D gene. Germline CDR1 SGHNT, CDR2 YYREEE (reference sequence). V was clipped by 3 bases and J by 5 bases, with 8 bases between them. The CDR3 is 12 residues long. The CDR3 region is CASSSRQETQYF. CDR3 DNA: TGTGCCAGCAGCTCCCGCCAGGAGACCCAGTACTTC.

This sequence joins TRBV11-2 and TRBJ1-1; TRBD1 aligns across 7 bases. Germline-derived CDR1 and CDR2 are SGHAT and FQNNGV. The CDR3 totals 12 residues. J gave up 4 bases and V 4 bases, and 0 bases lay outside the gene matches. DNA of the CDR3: TGTGCCAGCAGCTCAGGGGGCACTGAAGCTTTCTTT. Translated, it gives CASSSGGTEAFF.

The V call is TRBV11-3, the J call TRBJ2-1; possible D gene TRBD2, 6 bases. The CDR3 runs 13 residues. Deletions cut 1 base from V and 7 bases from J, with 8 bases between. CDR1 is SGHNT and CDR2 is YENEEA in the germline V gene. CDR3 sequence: CASSLGLANEQFF. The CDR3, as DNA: TGTGCCAGCAGCTTAGGGCTAGCGAATGAGCAGTTCTTC.

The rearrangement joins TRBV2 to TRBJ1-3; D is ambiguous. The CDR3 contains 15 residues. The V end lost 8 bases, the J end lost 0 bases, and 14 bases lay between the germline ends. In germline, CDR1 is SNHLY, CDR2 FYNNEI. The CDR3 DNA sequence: TGTGCCAGCCAGCGAGGGTCGAGCTCTGGAAACACCATATATTTT. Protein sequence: CASQRGSSSGNTIYF.

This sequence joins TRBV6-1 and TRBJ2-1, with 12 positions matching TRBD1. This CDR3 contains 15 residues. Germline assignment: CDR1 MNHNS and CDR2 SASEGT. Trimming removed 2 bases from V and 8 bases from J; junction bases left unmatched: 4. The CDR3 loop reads CASSEPGQGAYEQFF. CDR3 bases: TGTGCCAGCAGTGAACCGGGACAGGGGGCCTATGAGCAGTTCTTC.